The 24 T cell receptor beta chains below all came from one sample that was sequenced in a study of human T cells and chemical hapten exposure (dated by TCRdb to 2020 to 2022). The time point label for this specimen denotes: patch test 1, 2 weeks after DPC sensitization. According to the study, the label for this sample's treatment or condition signals: therapeutic diphenylcyclopropenone sensitization with weekly scalp DPC. The library was prepared using RACE. The sequencer listed for this sample is NextSeq 500. TCRdb reworked the public reads: Q25 trimming with fastp, MiXCR clone assembly, productive beta chains retained. Rows with one shared CDR3 protein collapse into an entry with the most common genes and DNA. The sample has roughly 200,000 distinct CDR3 sequences on record, 20% to 25% of them singletons. The leading ten clones occupy less than 7% of the sample. The starting material was whole blood, obtained in connection with sensitization to the hapten diphenylcyclopropenone (DPC). These receptors all come from a woman in her forties or fifties with alopecia areata. Some clones in this sample may be carry-over from other donors' samples.

This clonotype was counted only a few times. The chain carries TRBV2 and TRBJ1-4; no definite D call. CDR1 and CDR2 from the germline V gene are SNHLY and FYNNEI. Trimming took off 4 bases at V and 0 bases at J, with 15 bases between the two ends. CDR3 size: 17 residues. The CDR3 spells CASSVSRAPATNEKLFF. The CDR3 bases are TGTGCCAGCAGTGTTTCAAGGGCACCAGCAACTAATGAAAAACTGTTTTTT.

This clonotype was counted ten times or more. This CDR3 is CASTARTSGTQYF. CDR3 sequence (DNA): TGTGCCAGCACGGCCCGGACCAGCGGTACGCAGTATTTT. V gene TRBV7-9 combines with J gene TRBJ2-3; D is perhaps TRBD2 (5 bases). CDR1 and CDR2 (germline): SEHNR, FQNEAQ (reference sequence). The CDR3 contains 13 residues. Trimming pared 7 bases from V and 8 bases from J, leaving 16 bases between.

The rearrangement links TRBV5-1 to TRBJ2-5, with D maybe TRBD2 (6 bases). Germline CDR1 and CDR2: SGHRS and YFSETQ. CDR3 length equals 15 residues. Trimming left V 4 bases short and J 2 bases short, with 15 bases between. The CDR3 DNA follows: TGCGCCAGCAGCCCCCGGAGGGTGGAACAAGAGACCCAGTACTTC. This translates into CASSPRRVEQETQYF.

This clonotype was observed a handful of times. This chain connects TRBV27 to TRBJ2-3; the D gene is possibly TRBD2 (5 bases). Deletions cut 8 bases from V and 5 bases from J, with 14 bases between. The CDR3 is made up of 13 amino acids. CDR1 and CDR2 from the germline V gene are MNHEY and SMNVEV (reference sequence). DNA for the CDR3: TGTGCCAGCGCTTGGGGAGTGGGAGATACGCAGTATTTT. This codes for CASAWGVGDTQYF.

This clonotype was seen a single time. J is TRBJ2-7 and V is TRBV20-1; 7 bases line up with TRBD2. This CDR3 has 13 amino acids. V gave up 6 bases and J gave up 4 bases; unmatched junction bases: 9. Germline V gene sequence: CDR1 DFQATT, CDR2 SNEGSKA (reference sequence). CDR3 nucleotide sequence: TGCAGTGCCTTTAGCGGGTTGTTATACGAGCAGTACTTC. Translated: CSAFSGLLYEQYF.

The chain links TRBV5-4 to TRBJ1-5; TRBD1 is a possible D gene (5 bases). The CDR3 sequence is 16 residues long. V shed 2 bases and J shed 0 bases, with 12 bases lying between them. Germline CDR1 and CDR2: SGHNT and YYREEE (reference sequence). The CDR3 protein is CASSFFGGNSNQPQHF. The CDR3 bases are TGTGCCAGCAGCTTCTTTGGGGGGAATAGCAATCAGCCCCAGCATTTT.

V is TRBV7-8 and J is TRBJ2-2; D might be TRBD1 or TRBD2, each matching 5 bases. This CDR3 has 16 amino acids. The ends were cut back, 6 bases at V and 3 bases at J, with 17 bases in the middle. The germline V gene encodes CDR1 SGHVS and CDR2 FQNEAQ. In nucleotides, the CDR3 is TGTGCCAGCAGTTTTAGAGGGGTTACCGACACCGGGGAGCTGTTTTTT. It codes for CASSFRGVTDTGELFF.

V and J are TRBV20-1 and TRBJ1-6; no reliable D call. Germline CDR1 is DFQATT and CDR2 is SNEGSKA (reference sequence). This CDR3 is 14 amino acids long. Trimming shortened V by 2 bases and J by 6 bases, and 11 bases separated the two germline ends. The chain's CDR3 is CSARLGRTNSPLHF. The CDR3 DNA reads TGCAGTGCTAGATTAGGCAGAACTAATTCACCCCTCCACTTT.

This clonotype was seen more than once but under ten times. The rearrangement joins TRBV7-8 to TRBJ2-2, with 10 bases fitting TRBD1. V lost 5 bases to trimming and J lost 4 bases; unmatched junction nucleotides: 4. The CDR3 loop spans 15 amino acids. Germline V lookup: CDR1 SGHVS, CDR2 FQNEAQ. Here the CDR3 reads CASSQRTGGTGELFF. The CDR3 nucleotides read TGTGCCAGCAGCCAGCGGACAGGGGGCACCGGGGAGCTGTTTTTT. Complete variable domain (other parts from reference TRBV7-8 and TRBJ2-2): GAGVSQSPRYKVAKRGQDVALRCDPISGHVSLFWYQQALGQGPEFLTYFQNEAQLDKSGLPSDRFFAERPEGSVSTLKIQRTQQEDSAVYLCASSQRTGGTGELFFGEGSRLTVL.

The chain links TRBV20-1 to TRBJ2-3, with D possibly TRBD2 on 6 matching bases. The CDR3 consists of 15 residues. V was trimmed by 8 bases and J by 1 base, leaving 19 bases between them. CDR1 is DFQATT and CDR2 is SNEGSKA in the germline V gene (reference sequence). The CDR3 loop reads CSTSRGDPRTDTQYF. CDR3 sequence (DNA): TGCAGTACCTCCCGCGGGGACCCACGCACAGATACGCAGTATTTT.

The chain joins TRBV12-3 or TRBV12-4 to TRBJ1-3; no firm D call. The CDR3 runs to 14 residues. V was cut by 3 bases and J by 2 bases, with 8 bases left in between. The CDR3 loop reads CASSFGSPGNTIYF. The DNA for the CDR3 is TGTGCCAGCAGTTTTGGTAGTCCTGGAAACACCATATATTTT.

Only a few counts were recorded for this clonotype. The chain combines TRBV2 with TRBJ2-1, with 12 positions matching TRBD2. CDR1 is SNHLY, CDR2 FYNNEI, per germline. V lost 6 bases to trimming and J lost 6 bases; unmatched junction nucleotides: 6. The CDR3 extends over 15 amino acids. CDR3 region: CASRIGLAGSNEQFF. The DNA for the CDR3 is TGTGCCAGCAGAATCGGACTAGCGGGAAGCAATGAGCAGTTCTTC.

This clonotype came up many times. V is TRBV10-2 and J is TRBJ2-3, with 8 bases matching TRBD1. This CDR3 is built from 15 residues. The germline gives CDR1 WSHSY, CDR2 SAAADI. The ends lost 2 bases at V and 11 bases at J; junction bases unmatched: 12. The CDR3 region is CASSEPTRTGRQQYF. For the CDR3, the DNA is TGCGCCAGCAGTGAGCCAACCAGGACAGGGCGTCAGCAGTATTTT.

The rearrangement links TRBV30 to TRBJ2-1, with TRBD2 as a possible D gene (6 bases). Per the germline V gene, CDR1 is GTSNPN and CDR2 is SVGIG (reference sequence). Trimming stripped 0 bases from V and 4 bases from J, with 10 bases between. The CDR3 is made up of 14 amino acids. The CDR3 here is CAWSVGGTYNEQFF. CDR3 bases: TGTGCCTGGAGTGTTGGGGGGACGTACAATGAGCAGTTCTTC.

Concerning this clonotype itself: At one end, the junction sequence differs from germline, possibly due to a read error. The chain joins TRBV7-9 to TRBJ1-5; D gene uncertain. Looked up from germline, CDR1 is SEHNR and CDR2 is FQNEAQ (reference sequence). The CDR3 is 13 amino acids. CDR3 DNA sequence: TGTGCCGGCAGCTTAGTCAAAGGTCAGCCCCAGCATTTT. This codes for CAGSLVKGQPQHF.

The CDR3 protein is CASSARDRASYEQYF. The CDR3 bases are TGTGCCAGCAGCGCCCGGGACAGAGCATCCTACGAGCAGTACTTC. The V gene is TRBV7-2, the J gene TRBJ2-7; 7 positions match TRBD1. Germline V gene lookup returns CDR1 SGHTA and CDR2 FQGNSA. The CDR3 is 15 residues long. Unmatched junction bases numbered 8, after V lost 5 bases and J lost 1 base.

The chain is built from TRBV20-1 and TRBJ1-1; D possibly corresponds to TRBD1 (6 bases). In germline, CDR1 is DFQATT, CDR2 SNEGSKA (reference sequence). Between the trimmed V and J ends, which lost 7 bases and 1 base, there was a span of 10 bases. The CDR3 contains 12 residues. The CDR3 protein is CSGRGTNTEAFF. The CDR3, as DNA: TGCAGTGGAAGGGGGACGAACACTGAAGCTTTCTTT.

This clonotype showed up just a few times. V gene TRBV29-1 combines with J gene TRBJ2-1; 7 positions agree with TRBD2. Losses at the gene ends were 6 bases for V and 10 bases for J; bases not matched to a gene: 6. The CDR3 is 11 amino acids. Germline values: CDR1 SQVTM, CDR2 ANQGSEA. The CDR3 is CSVDSGLEQFF. Here the CDR3 DNA reads TGCAGCGTGGATTCGGGACTAGAGCAGTTCTTC.

The rearrangement uses TRBV14 and TRBJ2-1, with D tentatively TRBD2 (6 bases). CDR1 and CDR2 from the germline V gene are SGHDN and FVKESK. The CDR3 length is 15 residues. V gave up 0 bases and J gave up 6 bases, with 12 bases separating them. CDR3 nucleotide sequence: TGTGCCAGCAGCCAAGAACTCCTAGCGTCCAATGAGCAGTTCTTC. It codes for CASSQELLASNEQFF. The full variable domain, with the rest looked up from reference TRBV14 and TRBJ2-1, is EAGVTQFPSHSVIEKGQTVTLRCDPISGHDNLYWYRRVMGKEIKFLLHFVKESKQDESGMPNNRFLAERTGGTYSTLKVQPAELEDSGVYFCASSQELLASNEQFFGPGTRLTVL.

This clonotype was detected a few times. The rearrangement joins TRBV6-1 to TRBJ1-5; D is undetermined. Trimming shortened V by 7 bases and J by 4 bases, and 20 bases separated the two germline ends. Per the germline V gene, CDR1 is MNHNS and CDR2 is SASEGT. The CDR3 is 16 residues long. This CDR3 reads CASKSILSGQNQPQHF. CDR3 DNA sequence: TGTGCCAGCAAGAGTATACTAAGCGGCCAGAATCAGCCCCAGCATTTT.

This clonotype was detected many times. V usage is TRBV5-1 and J usage is TRBJ2-5, with a possible D match to TRBD1 (6 bases). This CDR3 has 15 amino acids. V gave up 1 base and J gave up 0 bases, with 10 bases separating them. Germline V gene data show CDR1 as SGHRS and CDR2 as YFSETQ. This chain's CDR3 is CASSLTGLHQETQYF. The CDR3 nucleotides read TGCGCCAGCAGCTTGACAGGGTTACACCAAGAGACCCAGTACTTC.

The chain uses TRBV12-3 or TRBV12-4 and TRBJ2-2, with unresolved D. Trimming left V 2 bases short and J 7 bases short, with 11 bases between. This CDR3 comprises 14 residues. CDR3 DNA: TGTGCCAGCAGTTTACGATCTTCGGACGGGGAGCTGTTTTTT. As protein: CASSLRSSDGELFF.

The chain is built from TRBV10-3 and TRBJ2-1; D is unclear. The CDR3 has 10 residues. V lost 6 bases to trimming and J lost 10 bases, with 7 bases between them. Germline V lookup: CDR1 ENHRY, CDR2 SYGVKD. For the CDR3, the DNA is TGTGCCATCAGAGGTTCGGAGCAGTTCTTC. Residues: CAIRGSEQFF.

The chain has TRBV29-1 and TRBJ2-7; either TRBD1 or TRBD2 may supply D (6 bases each). Germline V gives CDR1 SQVTM, CDR2 ANQGSEA. V was pared by 5 bases and J by 3 bases, with 14 bases between. The CDR3 length is 13 residues. The CDR3 loop is CSVRGLAVYEQYF. CDR3 coding DNA: TGCAGCGTTCGGGGGCTAGCAGTCTACGAGCAGTACTTC.